This TCR beta chain was sequenced for a study of T cell responses to AZD1222 COVID-19 vaccine (dated by TCRdb to about 2021). Study-level background: TCR sequencing was performed for 230 to 250 trial participants, of whom roughly 200 were given two doses of AZD1222 and around 25 were given two doses of MenACWY control vaccine. Trial participants were enrolled by age into 18-55, 56-69 and 70-plus year subgroups, with about 150, 28 and 57 TCR-sequenced participants respectively. General findings and caveats noted by the study authors: Reportedly, almost half of the unique spike-specific TCRs recognized epitopes lying outside the regions that are mutated in the B.1.351 and B.1.1.7 variants. The 56-69-year group was small, and its depth increase did not reach significance, likely because of low power. The whole spike protein was spanned by vaccine-associated CD4 TCRs, and dominant responses were seen in regions 160-218 and 743-854. Participants were mostly white British and included more females than males, and it was suggested by the authors that clonal diversity may have been underestimated. No day 14 peak-response samples were available, so repertoires were characterized only after the peak T cell response. Conclusions about previously exposed vaccinees are limited because only six or seven AZD1222 recipients were SARS-CoV-2 seropositive at baseline. A significant rise in spike-specific TCR breadth and depth was observed after two AZD1222 doses relative to day 0 and relative to MenACWY recipients.

V is clipped by 2 bases and J by 6 bases, and the sequence between their germline boundaries is 12 bases long. Reading from cysteine to phenylalanine, the CDR3 counts 14 amino acids. Of the read, only the CDR3 DNA is kept; its 42 bases are in frame from base 1. From a lookup of the germline V gene, CDR1 and CDR2 are SGHDT and YYEEEE. Notes on this clone: What this receptor recognizes is not known. No much larger clonotype is one base removed from it; base qualities were not supplied.

Read against the paper, the sample's time point label means: about 28 days (+/-7) after the second vaccine dose. The sample's treatment or condition label is to be understood as: meningococcal conjugate vaccine given as trial control. The vaccinee samples were drawn from two UK trials, COV001 and COV002, one of which was a single-blind randomized controlled phase 2/3 trial testing AZD1222 (ChAdOx1 nCoV-19) in healthy adults. Trial participant PBMC samples were collected at day 0 and day 28 after the second dose for TCRbeta chain sequencing. The CDR3 regions of human TCRbeta chains were analyzed by immunosequencing. The original methods were these. TCRs in the repertoires were compared against a reference library of SARS-CoV-2-specific TCRs that had been generated with the MIRA antigen-specificity platform. Breadth was defined as the fraction of unique TCRs that were SARS-CoV-2-associated, and depth was defined as the fraction of total T cells that were SARS-CoV-2-associated. Each spike-specific TCR was assigned to its reactive spike region and to a CD4 or CD8 class using the MIRA data. Log10-transformed breadth and depth values were compared by one-way ANOVA with Sidak's multiple comparisons tests. TCRdb retrieved this table from immuneACCESS and kept in-frame rearrangements only. Not all clones are present; in checked studies, unresolved V genes account for under half, and no reason is known for the remainder. V, J and clone size reflect that table, while D and trimming were determined from the DNA. The sample contains some 170,000 clones, more than 80% of them found a single time. The ten top clones hold 3.5% to 5.5% of the sample.

Recombination joined TRBV5-6 with TRBJ1-5, with TRBD1 as a weak D call on 5 bases. This TCR derives from an adult who received the MenACWY meningococcal vaccine as a control. The material was peripheral blood, obtained 28 days after the second dose of the MenACWY control vaccine. In nucleotides, the sequence is TGTGCCAGCAGCTTTATGCAGGGCCCTCAGCCCCAGCATTTT. This encodes CASSFMQGPQPQHF.